A selection of T cell receptor beta chains follows, all from one sample in a study of blood T cell repertoires in COVID-19. Assay used: immunoSEQ multiplex PCR; TCRdb lists only in-frame clones, some missing. In the table there are some 140,000 clones, roughly four fifths of which are singletons. Sequenced sample: peripheral blood. These receptors originate from a man at least 80 years old with acute or convalescent COVID-19. Each CDR3 is given with its conserved first and last residue. The D gene is left open where the match is weak. The size of a clone is reported for some rows only, either as once, few or many, or as a class for expanded clones.

J gene,V gene,D gene,clone size,CDR3 protein,CDR3 DNA
TRBJ2-5,TRBV6-5,TRBD1,.,CASRGTGVETQYF,TGTGCCAGCAGGGGGACAGGGGTGGAGACCCAGTACTTC
TRBJ1-1,TRBV6-2/TRBV6-3,.,.,CASSLLGAGTEAFF,TGTGCCAGCAGCCTCCTGGGGGCGGGCACTGAAGCTTTCTTT
TRBJ2-7,TRBV4-2,TRBD2,.,CASSQDVSAGGSHEQYF,TGTGCCAGCAGCCAAGATGTCTCAGCGGGGGGATCCCACGAGCAGTACTTC
TRBJ1-1,TRBV7-3,.,few,CASSWQENTEAFF,TGTGCCAGCAGCTGGCAGGAGAACACTGAAGCTTTCTTT
TRBJ2-6,TRBV6-5,.,once,CATKRVAGANVLTF,TGTGCTACCAAGCGGGTGGCCGGGGCCAACGTCCTGACTTTC
TRBJ1-3,TRBV3-1/TRBV3-2,TRBD1,.,CASSPRDRGNTIYF,TGTGCCAGCAGTCCTAGGGACAGGGGAAACACCATATATTTT
TRBJ2-6,TRBV5-4,.,.,CASSLASGTGANVLTF,TGTGCCAGCAGCTTGGCATCGGGAACTGGGGCCAACGTCCTGACTTTC
TRBJ1-5,TRBV2,.,.,CASSGGGGWQPQHF,TGTGCCAGCAGTGGGGGTGGGGGCTGGCAGCCCCAGCATTTT
TRBJ2-3,TRBV18,.,few,CASSPLTGRRDTQYF,TGTGCCAGCTCACCGCTGACAGGGAGGAGAGATACGCAGTATTTT
TRBJ2-5,TRBV28,.,.,CASSFPLGRKTQYF,TGTGCCAGCAGTTTTCCCCTTGGCCGTAAGACCCAGTACTTC
TRBJ2-3,TRBV6-5,.,.,CATQARDTQYF,TGTGCCACCCAAGCACGAGATACGCAGTATTTT
TRBJ2-7,TRBV9,TRBD1,.,CASSDGTGGPYEQYF,TGTGCCAGCAGCGACGGGACAGGGGGCCCCTACGAGCAGTACTTC
TRBJ2-7,TRBV5-4,.,.,CASSLRGNSYEQYF,TGTGCCAGCAGCTTGCGAGGTAATTCCTACGAGCAGTACTTC
TRBJ2-7,TRBV23-1,TRBD1,.,CASSQPNRGHDEQYF,TGCGCCAGCAGTCAACCAAACAGGGGGCACGACGAGCAGTACTTC
TRBJ2-1,TRBV9,TRBD2,few,CASSVVSGGAEEQFF,TGTGCCAGCAGCGTAGTTAGCGGGGGGGCCGAGGAGCAGTTCTTC
TRBJ1-3,TRBV11-2,.,.,CASSFLGGSGNTIYF,TGTGCCAGCAGCTTCCTCGGTGGCTCTGGAAACACCATATATTTT
TRBJ2-1,TRBV11-3,TRBD1,.,CASSRRTGEDNEQFF,TGTGCCAGCAGCAGAAGGACAGGGGAGGACAATGAGCAGTTCTTC
TRBJ2-3,TRBV24-1,TRBD1,.,CATSVGTGSTDTQYF,TGTGCCACCAGTGTCGGGACAGGTAGCACAGATACGCAGTATTTT
TRBJ1-3,TRBV7-2,.,.,CASSLRGGTIYF,TGTGCCAGCAGCTTAAGAGGCGGTACCATATATTTT
TRBJ2-4,TRBV5-1,TRBD2,.,CASSSGGGRDIQYF,TGCGCCAGCAGCTCCGGCGGGGGGCGGGACATTCAGTACTTC
TRBJ2-3,TRBV7-9,TRBD1,.,CASSARQGNTDTQYF,TGTGCCAGCAGCGCCCGACAGGGGAACACAGATACGCAGTATTTT
TRBJ2-7,TRBV20-1,.,.,CSASPRYEQYF,TGCAGTGCTAGTCCCCGCTACGAGCAGTACTTC
TRBJ2-5,TRBV28,TRBD1,few,CASSPSVRQGEETQYF,TGTGCCAGCAGTCCCTCCGTACGACAGGGAGAAGAGACCCAGTACTTC
TRBJ2-3,TRBV5-1,.,.,CASSLAPSDTQYF,TGCGCCAGCAGCTTGGCCCCTTCAGATACGCAGTATTTT
TRBJ2-5,TRBV18,.,.,CASSPLAGGETQYF,TGTGCCAGCTCACCACTAGCTGGAGGAGAGACCCAGTACTTC
TRBJ2-1,TRBV2,TRBD2,once,CASSEGGVAYNEQFF,TGTGCCAGCAGTGAGGGAGGGGTCGCCTACAATGAGCAGTTCTTC
TRBJ1-1,TRBV28,TRBD1,.,CASQTGGTRGTEAFF,TGTGCCAGCCAAACAGGGGGCACTAGGGGGACTGAAGCTTTCTTT
TRBJ1-5,TRBV15,TRBD1,.,CATSRGQGAQPQHF,TGTGCCACCAGCAGAGGTCAGGGGGCTCAGCCCCAGCATTTT
TRBJ2-1,TRBV4-3,TRBD2,once,CASSQVGGARNEQFF,TGCGCCAGCAGCCAAGTCGGGGGGGCCCGTAATGAGCAGTTCTTC
TRBJ1-5,TRBV6-5,TRBD1,.,CASSQGAGVYQPQHF,TGTGCCAGCAGTCAGGGGGCGGGGGTTTATCAGCCCCAGCATTTT
TRBJ2-7,TRBV7-9,.,.,CASSLANSYEQYF,TGTGCCAGCAGCTTAGCGAACAGCTACGAGCAGTACTTC
TRBJ1-5,TRBV18,TRBD1,.,CASSQTGGANQPQHF,TGTGCCAGCTCTCAAACAGGGGGAGCCAATCAGCCCCAGCATTTT
TRBJ1-2,TRBV12-2,.,.,CASRLANGQGRGYTF,TGTGCAAGTCGCTTAGCGAATGGACAGGGTCGAGGCTACACCTTC
TRBJ2-5,TRBV9,TRBD2,.,CASSVSGAYQETQYF,TGTGCCAGCAGCGTTAGCGGGGCGTACCAAGAGACCCAGTACTTC
TRBJ2-1,TRBV6-1,TRBD2,.,CASSEDVLAGGVYNEQFF,TGTGCCAGCAGTGAAGACGTACTAGCGGGGGGGGTATACAATGAGCAGTTCTTC
TRBJ1-2,TRBV28,TRBD1,.,CASSLWEDRVRYGYTF,TGTGCCAGCAGTTTATGGGAGGACAGGGTTAGGTATGGCTACACCTTC
TRBJ2-7,TRBV19,.,.,CASSTLQGGGQYF,TGTGCCAGTAGTACCCTTCAGGGAGGTGGGCAGTACTTC
TRBJ1-2,TRBV4-2,.,.,CASSQDLSTGTGNSNYGYTF,TGTGCCAGCAGCCAAGATTTAAGTACTGGTACGGGGAACTCTAACTATGGCTACACCTTC
TRBJ2-1,TRBV19,.,.,CASSISGFTYNEQFF,TGTGCCAGTAGTATTTCAGGGTTTACCTACAATGAGCAGTTCTTC
TRBJ1-5,TRBV18,TRBD1,.,CASSPQGIGSNQPQHF,TGTGCCAGCTCGCCACAGGGGATCGGTAGCAATCAGCCCCAGCATTTT
TRBJ2-7,TRBV13,TRBD1,.,CASSRRQGVVAEQYF,TGTGCCAGCAGTCGAAGACAGGGGGTGGTGGCCGAGCAGTACTTC
TRBJ2-1,TRBV20-1,.,.,CSASLPGSYNEQFF,TGCAGTGCTAGTCTCCCCGGCTCCTACAATGAGCAGTTCTTC
TRBJ2-5,TRBV20-1,.,.,CSAESDSDQYF,TGCAGTGCTGAATCGGACAGTGACCAGTACTTC
TRBJ2-2,TRBV6-5,TRBD1,.,CASSYRDRALGELFF,TGTGCCAGCAGTTACCGGGACAGGGCGTTAGGGGAGCTGTTTTTT
TRBJ1-4,TRBV11-2,.,.,CASSLPTENEKLFF,TGTGCCAGCAGCCTTCCGACAGAGAATGAAAAACTGTTTTTT
TRBJ2-7,TRBV19,.,.,CASSRKSVNEQYF,TGTGCCAGTAGTCGTAAATCGGTAAACGAGCAGTACTTC
TRBJ2-7,TRBV18,.,.,CASSLGGDLSYEQYF,TGTGCCAGCTCACTAGGCGGGGACCTATCCTACGAGCAGTACTTC
TRBJ1-6,TRBV19,.,few,CASSIGVNSPLHF,TGTGCCAGTAGTATCGGGGTTAATTCACCCCTCCACTTT